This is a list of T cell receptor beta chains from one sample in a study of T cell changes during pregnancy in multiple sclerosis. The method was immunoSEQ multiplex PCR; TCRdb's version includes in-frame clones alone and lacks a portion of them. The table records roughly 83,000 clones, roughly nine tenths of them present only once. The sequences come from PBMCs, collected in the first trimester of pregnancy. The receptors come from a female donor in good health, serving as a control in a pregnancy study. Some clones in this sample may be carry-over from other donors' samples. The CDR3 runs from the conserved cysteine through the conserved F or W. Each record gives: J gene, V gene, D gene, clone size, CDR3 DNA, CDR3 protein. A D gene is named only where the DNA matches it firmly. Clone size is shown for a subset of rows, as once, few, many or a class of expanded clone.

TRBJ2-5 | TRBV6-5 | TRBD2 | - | TGTGCCAGCAGTTACACCAGCGGGATGAGGGAGACCCAGTACTTC | CASSYTSGMRETQYF
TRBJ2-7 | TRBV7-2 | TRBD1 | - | TGTGCCAGCAGCTTCGGACAGGCCGGGCACGAGCAGTACTTC | CASSFGQAGHEQYF
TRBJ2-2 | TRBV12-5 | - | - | TGTGCTAGTGGTTTGTTTACCGGGACCGGGGAGCTGTTTTTT | CASGLFTGTGELFF
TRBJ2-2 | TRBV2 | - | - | TGTGCCAGCAGTGAGCAGGGGCCCTACACCGGGGAGCTGTTTTTT | CASSEQGPYTGELFF
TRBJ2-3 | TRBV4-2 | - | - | TGTGCCAGCAGCCAAGATATTCCGCGGACAGATACGCAGTATTTT | CASSQDIPRTDTQYF
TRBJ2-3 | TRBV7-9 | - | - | TGTGCCAGCGTCACGCCAGGGATAGATACGCAGTATTTT | CASVTPGIDTQYF
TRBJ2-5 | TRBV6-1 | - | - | TGTGCCAGCAGTGAAGCCACCGGCGGACAAGAGACCCAGTACTTC | CASSEATGGQETQYF
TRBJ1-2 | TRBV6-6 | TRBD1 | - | TGTGCCAGCAGTTACGACAGGGATATTACGAATGGCTACACCTTC | CASSYDRDITNGYTF
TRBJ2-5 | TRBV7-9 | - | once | TGTGCCAGCAGCTTAGCGGGGGGTCAAGAGACCCAGTACTTC | CASSLAGGQETQYF
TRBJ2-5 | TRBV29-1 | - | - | TGCAGCGTTGGGACACCTCAAGAGACCCAGTACTTC | CSVGTPQETQYF
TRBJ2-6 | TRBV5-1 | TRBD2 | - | TGCGCCAGCAGCAACGGGACTACTGGGGCCAACGTCCTGACTTTC | CASSNGTTGANVLTF
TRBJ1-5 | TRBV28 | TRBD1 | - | TGTGCCAGCAGAACCGACAGGGGGCACGGTCAGCCCCAGCATTTT | CASRTDRGHGQPQHF
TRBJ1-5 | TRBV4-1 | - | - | TGCGCCAGCAGCCCTTACGAGGTTGGCAATCAGCCCCAGCATTTT | CASSPYEVGNQPQHF
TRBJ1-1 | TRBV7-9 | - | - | TGTGCCAGCAGCTCCTTTGGGGGGTCTGACACTGAAGCTTTCTTT | CASSSFGGSDTEAFF
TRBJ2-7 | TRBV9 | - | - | TGTGCCAGCAGCACCCATGAGGGCTCCGAGCAGTACTTC | CASSTHEGSEQYF
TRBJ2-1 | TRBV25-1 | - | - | TGTGCCAGCAGTGAAGGAGTTGGGAAGGGCGGGGAGTACAATGAGCAGTTCTTC | CASSEGVGKGGEYNEQFF
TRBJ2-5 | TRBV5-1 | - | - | TGCGCCAGCAGCTTGGTCGGGCAAGAGACCCAGTACTTC | CASSLVGQETQYF
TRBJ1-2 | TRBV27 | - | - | TGTGCCAGCGCCCTCCGGGGTGTCAATGGCTACACCTTC | CASALRGVNGYTF
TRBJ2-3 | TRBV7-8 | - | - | TGTGCCAGCAGCCCCCCCCTCGGTAGCACAGATACGCAGTATTTT | CASSPPLGSTDTQYF
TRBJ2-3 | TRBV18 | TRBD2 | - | TGTGCCAGCTCCCGTAGCGGGGGCCGCACAGATACGCAGTATTTT | CASSRSGGRTDTQYF
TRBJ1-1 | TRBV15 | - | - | TGTGCCACCAGCAGAGATGAGGGCAGTGGAGCTTTCTTT | CATSRDEGSGAFF
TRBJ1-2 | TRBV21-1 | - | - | TGTGCCAGCAGCCCTAATACCAACACCGAGGACAGGAAGCGTGGCTACACCTTC | CASSPNTNTEDRKRGYTF
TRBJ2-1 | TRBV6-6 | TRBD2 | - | TGTGCCAGCAGTTACCCGGGACTAGGCAATGAGCAGTTCTTC | CASSYPGLGNEQFF
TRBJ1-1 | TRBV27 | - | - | TGTGCCAGCAGTTTCGCCAGTAACACTGAAGCTTTCTTT | CASSFASNTEAFF
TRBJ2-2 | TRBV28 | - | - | TGTGCCAGCAGTTCCCTTTCCGGGGAGCTGTTTTTT | CASSSLSGELFF
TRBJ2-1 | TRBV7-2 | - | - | TGTGCCAGCAGCTTGTCTAGCAGAGATTACAATGAGCAGTTCTTC | CASSLSSRDYNEQFF
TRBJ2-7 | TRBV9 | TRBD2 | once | TGTGCCAGCAGCGTAAGCGAGGGAGGGGCGGACGACACCTACGAGCAGTACTTC | CASSVSEGGADDTYEQYF
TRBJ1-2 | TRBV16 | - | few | TGTGCCAGCAGCCAAGGGCAGGGGAATGGCTACACCTTC | CASSQGQGNGYTF
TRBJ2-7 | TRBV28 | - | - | TGTGCCAGCAGTTTATTCTCGAGCTACGAGCAGTACTTC | CASSLFSSYEQYF
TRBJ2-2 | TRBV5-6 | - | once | TGTGCCAGCAGCTTGTCTAGGGGGACCGGGGAGCTGTTTTTT | CASSLSRGTGELFF
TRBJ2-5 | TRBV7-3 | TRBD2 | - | TGTGCCAGCAGCTTACTTGGCGGGAGGGAGACCCAGTACTTC | CASSLLGGRETQYF
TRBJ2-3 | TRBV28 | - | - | TGTGCCAGCAGTTTAACCCGTCTCGGTGCGGCGGATAGCACAGATACGCAGTATTTT | CASSLTRLGAADSTDTQYF
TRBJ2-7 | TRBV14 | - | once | TGTGCCAGCAGCCAAGATATGAGGAACGAGCAGTACTTC | CASSQDMRNEQYF
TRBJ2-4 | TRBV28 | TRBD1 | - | TGTGCCAGCAGTTTTGGGGGACAGGGTCCCAAAAACATTCAGTACTTC | CASSFGGQGPKNIQYF
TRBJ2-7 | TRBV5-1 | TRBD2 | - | TGCGCCAGCAGCTTGGCTCTAGCGGGGGCCTACGAGCAGTACTTC | CASSLALAGAYEQYF
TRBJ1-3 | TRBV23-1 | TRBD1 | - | TGCGCCAGCAGTCATGACCGGGACAGGGGATTATCTGGAAACACCATATATTTT | CASSHDRDRGLSGNTIYF
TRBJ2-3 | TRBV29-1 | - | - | TGCAGCGTTCCCCATGCGGGCCTCACAGATACGCAGTATTTT | CSVPHAGLTDTQYF
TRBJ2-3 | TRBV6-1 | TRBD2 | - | TGTGCCAGCAGTGTGGAGCGGGGTAGCACAGATACGCAGTATTTT | CASSVERGSTDTQYF
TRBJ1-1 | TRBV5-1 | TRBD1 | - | TGCGCCAGCAGCTTGGTCGGACAGGTGAACACTGAAGCTTTCTTT | CASSLVGQVNTEAFF
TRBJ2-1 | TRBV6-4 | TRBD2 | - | TGTGCCAGCAGTGAGCAGGCTAGCGGGGGCTGGAACAATGAGCAGTTCTTC | CASSEQASGGWNNEQFF
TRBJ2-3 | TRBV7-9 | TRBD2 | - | TGTGCCAGCAGCCACCCGTCTTTAGCGGGGGGGCTTGGAGATACGCAGTATTTT | CASSHPSLAGGLGDTQYF
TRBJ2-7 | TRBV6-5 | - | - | TGTGCCAGCAGTTACGGCCAGGGGATTCCCTACGAGCAGTACTTC | CASSYGQGIPYEQYF
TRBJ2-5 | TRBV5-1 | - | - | TGCGCCAGCAGCATACAGGAGCCCCGACAAGAGACCCAGTACTTC | CASSIQEPRQETQYF
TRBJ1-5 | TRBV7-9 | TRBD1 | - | TGTGCCAGCAGCCCAGGGGGCTATCAGCCCCAGCATTTT | CASSPGGYQPQHF